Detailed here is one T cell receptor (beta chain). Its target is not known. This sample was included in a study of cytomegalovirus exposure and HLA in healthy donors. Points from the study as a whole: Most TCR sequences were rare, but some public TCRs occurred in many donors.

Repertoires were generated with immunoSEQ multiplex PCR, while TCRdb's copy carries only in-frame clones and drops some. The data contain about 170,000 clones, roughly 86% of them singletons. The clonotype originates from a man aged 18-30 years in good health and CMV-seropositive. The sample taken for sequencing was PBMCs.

CDR3 DNA sequence: TGTGCCAGCAGCACTAAAGGGATCGGGGGGTTGCTCACAGATACGCAGTATTTT. Its translation is CASSTKGIGGLLTDTQYF. V usage is TRBV7-2 and J usage is TRBJ2-3, with TRBD2 matching over 7 bases. The germline CDR1 and CDR2 sequences are SGHTA and FQGNSA. The CDR3 is 18 residues long. Trimming cost V 5 bases and J 2 bases; bases outside gene matches: 16.